This entry describes one TCR beta chain. The antigen is unknown. One entry per CDR3 protein results from TCRdb running MiXCR on the RT-PCR reads. The repertoire consists of 400,000 to 650,000 distinct CDR3 sequences, with approximately 7.3% occurring once and the leading ten covering roughly 14%. The data derive from a study of response to subunit inactivated influenza vaccine. Per the germline V gene, CDR1 is KGHDR and CDR2 is SFDVKD. This CDR3 region has 13 residues. Trimming pared 2 bases from V and 4 bases from J, leaving 7 bases between. Study results and caveats: Each seasonal influenza vaccination recruits few new T cells, the authors suggested.

This receptor was taken from a man in his fifties or sixties who received an inactivated influenza vaccine. The sample here was PBMCs from blood, taken 23 to 25 months after vaccination. V and J are TRBV24-1 and TRBJ2-5, with a possible D match to TRBD1 (5 bases). The CDR3 here is CATSDSGLETQYF. DNA for the CDR3: TGTGCCACCAGTGATTCAGGGTTAGAGACCCAGTACTTC.